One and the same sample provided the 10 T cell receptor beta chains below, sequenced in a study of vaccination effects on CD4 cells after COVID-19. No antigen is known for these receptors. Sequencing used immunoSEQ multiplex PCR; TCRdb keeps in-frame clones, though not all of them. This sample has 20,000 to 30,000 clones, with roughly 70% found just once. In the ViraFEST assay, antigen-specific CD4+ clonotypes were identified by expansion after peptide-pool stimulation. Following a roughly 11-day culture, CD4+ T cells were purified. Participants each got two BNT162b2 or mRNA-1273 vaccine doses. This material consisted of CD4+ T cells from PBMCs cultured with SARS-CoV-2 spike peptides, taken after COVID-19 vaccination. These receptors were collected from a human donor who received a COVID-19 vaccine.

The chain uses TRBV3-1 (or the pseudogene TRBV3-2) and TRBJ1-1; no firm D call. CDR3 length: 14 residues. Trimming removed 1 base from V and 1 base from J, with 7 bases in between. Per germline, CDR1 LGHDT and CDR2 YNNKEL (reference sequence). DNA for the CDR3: TGTGCCAGCAGCCAAGTCAGTGGGAACACTGAAGCTTTCTTT. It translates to CASSQVSGNTEAFF.

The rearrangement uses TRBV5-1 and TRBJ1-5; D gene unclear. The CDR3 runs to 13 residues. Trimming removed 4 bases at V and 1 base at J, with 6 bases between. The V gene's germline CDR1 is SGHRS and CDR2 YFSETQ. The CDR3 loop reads CASSLDSNQPQHF. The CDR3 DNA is TGCGCCAGCAGCCTTGACAGCAATCAGCCCCAGCATTTT.

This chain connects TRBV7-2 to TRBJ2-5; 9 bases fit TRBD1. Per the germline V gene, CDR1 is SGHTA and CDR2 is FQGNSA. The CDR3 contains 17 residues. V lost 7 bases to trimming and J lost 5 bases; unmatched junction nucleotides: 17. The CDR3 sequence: CASTGSLGTGYGETQYF. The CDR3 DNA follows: TGTGCCAGCACCGGATCCCTCGGGACAGGGTATGGGGAGACCCAGTACTTC.

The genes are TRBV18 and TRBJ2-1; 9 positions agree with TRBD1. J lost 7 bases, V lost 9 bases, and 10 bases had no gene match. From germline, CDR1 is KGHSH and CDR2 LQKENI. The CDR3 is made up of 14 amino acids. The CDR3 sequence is CASIRDRDMNEQFF. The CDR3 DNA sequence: TGTGCCAGTATTAGGGACAGGGACATGAATGAGCAGTTCTTC.

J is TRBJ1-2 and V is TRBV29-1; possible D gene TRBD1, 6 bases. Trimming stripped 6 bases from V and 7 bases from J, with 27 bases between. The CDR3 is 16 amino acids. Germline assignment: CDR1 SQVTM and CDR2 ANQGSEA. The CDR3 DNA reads TGCAGCGTGTTCAACGGGTTAGGCAGGGGTAGTTCTGGCTACACCTTC. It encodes CSVFNGLGRGSSGYTF.

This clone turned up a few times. The CDR3 DNA sequence: TGTGCCAGCAGTTACTCGATGCGGGGCGGATACAATGAGCAGTTCTTC. It specifies CASSYSMRGGYNEQFF. V gene TRBV6-5 combines with J gene TRBJ2-1; the D gene is possibly TRBD2 (6 bases). V gave up 0 bases and J gave up 4 bases, with 13 bases separating them. Per the germline V gene, CDR1 is MNHEY and CDR2 is SVGAGI. CDR3 length equals 16 residues.

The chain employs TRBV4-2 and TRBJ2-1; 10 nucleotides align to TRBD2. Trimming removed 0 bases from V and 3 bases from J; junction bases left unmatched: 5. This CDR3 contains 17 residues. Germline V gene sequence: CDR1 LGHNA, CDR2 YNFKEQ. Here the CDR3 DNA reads TGTGCCAGCAGCCAAGATAGGACTAGCGGATACTACAATGAGCAGTTCTTC. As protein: CASSQDRTSGYYNEQFF.

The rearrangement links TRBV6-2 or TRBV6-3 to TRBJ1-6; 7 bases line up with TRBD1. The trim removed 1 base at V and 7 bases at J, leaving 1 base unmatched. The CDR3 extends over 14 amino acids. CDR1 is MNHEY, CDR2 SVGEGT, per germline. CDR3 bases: TGTGCCAGCAGTTACTTGGGACAGAATTCACCCCTCCACTTT. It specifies CASSYLGQNSPLHF.

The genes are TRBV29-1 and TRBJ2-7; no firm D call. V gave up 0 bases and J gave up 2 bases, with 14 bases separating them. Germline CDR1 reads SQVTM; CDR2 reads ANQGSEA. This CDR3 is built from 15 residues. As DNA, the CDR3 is TGCAGCGTTGAAGAAAGAGTCTTCCCCCCCTACGAGCAGTACTTC. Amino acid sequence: CSVEERVFPPYEQYF.

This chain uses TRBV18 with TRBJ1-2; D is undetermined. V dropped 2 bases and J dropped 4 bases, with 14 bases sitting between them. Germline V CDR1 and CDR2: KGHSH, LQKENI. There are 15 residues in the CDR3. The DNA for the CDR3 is TGTGCCAGCTCACCAACGACCGGCCCTCTCTATGGCTACACCTTC. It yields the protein CASSPTTGPLYGYTF.